This record covers a single T cell receptor (beta chain). This specimen comes from a study of T-cell reconstitution after alpha-beta-depleted transplantation in children. It was with unique molecular identifiers that the TCRbeta library was prepared. Via MiXCR, TCRdb re-called the PCR reads, giving one row per CDR3 protein. The sample includes around 70,000 distinct CDR3 sequences, about a tenth seen only once; the top ten take less than 15%. The V segment lost 1 base and the J segment 2 bases; nucleotides outside the gene matches: 9. The CDR3 is made up of 16 amino acids. Germline CDR1 and CDR2: DFQATT and SNEGSKA (reference sequence).

The sequenced sample was PBMCs, obtained before TCRalphabeta/CD19-depleted stem cell transplant. This sequence originates from a boy younger than 18 with acute myeloid leukemia, due to receive a stem cell transplant. V is TRBV20-1 and J is TRBJ2-3; 7 bases match TRBD2. DNA of the CDR3: TGCAGTGCTAGAGCTAAGCGGGGCGGTAACACAGATACGCAGTATTTT. It is translated as CSARAKRGGNTDTQYF.